The next 13 T cell receptor beta chains were all read from a single sample in a study of blood T cell repertoires in COVID-19. The repertoire was sequenced with immunoSEQ multiplex PCR; TCRdb's copy has only in-frame clones and lacks some. Of 150,000 or so clones listed, 75% to 90% are singletons. Specimen: peripheral blood. These receptors were obtained from a human donor in a cohort sampled during active COVID-19.

The genes are TRBV19 and TRBJ1-2, with 7 bases fitting TRBD1. J lost 2 bases, V lost 3 bases, and 3 bases had no gene match. The CDR3 runs 14 residues. Germline-derived CDR1 and CDR2 are LNHDA and SQIVND (reference sequence). CDR3 residues: CASSIFRGNYGYTF. CDR3 DNA: TGTGCCAGTAGTATCTTCAGGGGGAACTATGGCTACACCTTC.

CDR3 bases: TGTGCCAGCAGCTTTTACAGGGGTAACTATGGCTACACCTTC. Its protein is CASSFYRGNYGYTF. The chain combines TRBV11-2 with TRBJ1-2; 7 positions agree with TRBD1. After removal of 3 bases from V and 1 base from J, the junction contained 2 bases not matched to a gene. This CDR3 has 14 amino acids. Germline CDR1 reads SGHAT; CDR2 reads FQNNGV.

This clone was detected once. The genes are TRBV20-1 and TRBJ2-7; 8 positions match TRBD2. The CDR3 contains 14 residues. J gave up 5 bases and V 3 bases, and 9 bases lay outside the gene matches. The V gene's germline CDR1 is DFQATT and CDR2 SNEGSKA (reference sequence). CDR3 sequence (DNA): TGCAGTGCTAGTCGGGCTAGCGGGCGGGACGAGCAGTACTTC. Its protein is CSASRASGRDEQYF.

This sequence joins TRBV11-2 and TRBJ2-1, with unresolved D. CDR3 length equals 11 residues. Trimming shortened V by 3 bases and J by 6 bases, and 3 bases separated the two germline ends. Germline V gene lookup returns CDR1 SGHAT and CDR2 FQNNGV. CDR3 in amino acids: CASSFSNEQFF. The CDR3 DNA reads TGTGCCAGCAGCTTCAGCAATGAGCAGTTCTTC. Looking up the rest from reference TRBV11-2 and TRBJ2-1 gives the full variable domain: EAGVAQSPRYKIIEKRQSVAFWCNPISGHATLYWYQQILGQGPKLLIQFQNNGVVDDSQLPKDRFSAERLKGVDSTLKIQPAKLEDSAVYLCASSFSNEQFFGPGTRLTVL.

The chain's CDR3 is CASSGLNTDTQYF. The CDR3 region has the DNA TGCGCCAGCAGTGGACTAAACACAGATACGCAGTATTTT. J is TRBJ2-3 and V is TRBV10-1; a possible D gene is TRBD2 (5 bases). Per the germline V gene, CDR1 is WNHNN and CDR2 is SYGVQD (reference sequence). The CDR3 loop spans 13 amino acids. Trimming took 4 bases from V and 2 from J, leaving 7 bases between them.

The CDR3 here is CASSAGRETQYF. CDR3 sequence (DNA): TGTGCCAGCTCAGCGGGTAGAGAGACCCAGTACTTC. V gene TRBV11-3 combines with J gene TRBJ2-5, with D possibly TRBD2 on 6 matching bases. The CDR3 loop spans 12 amino acids. The germline V gene has CDR1 SGHNT and CDR2 YENEEA. Trimming removed 8 bases from V and 4 bases from J, with 11 bases in between.

The gene calls are TRBV11-3 and TRBJ2-7; 8 positions agree with TRBD1. The V gene end was trimmed by 2 bases and the J gene end by 5 bases; junction bases not matched to a gene: 11. The germline CDR1 and CDR2 sequences are SGHNT and YENEEA. The CDR3 spans 16 residues. The CDR3 DNA sequence: TGTGCCAGCAGCTTAATATGGGCGGACAGGGAGAACGAGCAGTACTTC. Translating gives CASSLIWADRENEQYF.

This chain uses TRBV30 with TRBJ1-6, with a possible D match to TRBD1 (6 bases). Trimming took off 7 bases at V and 0 bases at J, with 13 bases between the two ends. The CDR3 sequence is 15 residues long. In germline, CDR1 is GTSNPN, CDR2 SVGIG (reference sequence). The CDR3 DNA sequence: TGTGCCTACCGGACAGTGAGCTCCTATAATTCACCCCTCCACTTT. Amino acids: CAYRTVSSYNSPLHF.

V usage is TRBV5-6 and J usage is TRBJ2-5, with D unclear. CDR1 and CDR2 (germline): SGHDT, YYEEEE. Deletions cut 0 bases from V and 5 bases from J, with 5 bases between. The CDR3 consists of 12 residues. The CDR3: CASSLALETQYF. The CDR3 region has the DNA TGTGCCAGCAGCTTGGCCCTGGAGACCCAGTACTTC. Supplemented by reference TRBV5-6 and TRBJ2-5, the full variable domain reads DAGVTQSPTHLIKTRGQQVTLRCSPKSGHDTVSWYQQALGQGPQFIFQYYEEEERQRGNFPDRFSGHQFPNYSSELNVNALLLGDSALYLCASSLALETQYFGPGTRLLVL.

The rearrangement links TRBV7-2 to TRBJ2-5, with D possibly TRBD2 on 6 matching bases. CDR1 is SGHTA and CDR2 is FQGNSA in the germline V gene. The CDR3 sequence is 14 residues long. V lost 4 bases to trimming and J lost 7 bases, with 16 bases between them. CDR3 amino acids: CASSSRDSAGTQYF. CDR3 sequence (DNA): TGTGCCAGCAGCTCCCGGGACTCAGCAGGGACCCAGTACTTC.

In this sample, this clone turned up once. V usage is TRBV10-3 and J usage is TRBJ2-3; 9 nucleotides agree with TRBD2. V was clipped by 8 bases and J by 0 bases; unmatched bases: 6. The CDR3 is 15 amino acids. In germline, CDR1 is ENHRY, CDR2 SYGVKD. CDR3 sequence reads: CAIAGGGPSTDTQYF. The DNA for the CDR3 is TGTGCCATCGCGGGAGGGGGTCCTAGCACAGATACGCAGTATTTT.

The rearrangement joins TRBV7-2 to TRBJ2-1, with 8 bases aligning to TRBD1. Germline CDR1 reads SGHTA; CDR2 reads FQGNSA. The CDR3 spans 13 residues. The V segment lost 0 bases and the J segment 15 bases; nucleotides outside the gene matches: 7. The DNA of the CDR3 is TGTGCCAGCAGCTTAGCCCCAGGACAGGGTTCGTTCTTC. As protein: CASSLAPGQGSFF.

V and J are TRBV3-1 (or the pseudogene TRBV3-2) and TRBJ2-1; D is ambiguous. There are 11 residues in the CDR3. V was shortened by 4 bases and J by 8 bases, with 6 bases between the two germline ends. Germline V gene sequence: CDR1 LGHDT, CDR2 YNNKEL (reference sequence). CDR3 DNA sequence: TGTGCCAGCAGCCGTCAGGATGAGCAGTTCTTC. Protein: CASSRQDEQFF.